The 27 T cell receptor beta chains given below trace back to one sample, sequenced in a study of blood T cell repertoires in COVID-19. Some clones are missing from TCRdb's copy, which holds only in-frame ones; the method was immunoSEQ multiplex PCR. The sample consists of about 250,000 clones, about 85% of them appearing once. The sample comprised peripheral blood. These receptors all come from a human donor with COVID-19, enrolled during active disease. The donor label of this sample is uncertain.

The chain employs TRBV3-1 (or the pseudogene TRBV3-2) and TRBJ1-2, with D possibly matching TRBD1 (5 bases). Germline loops: CDR1 LGHDT, CDR2 YNNKEL (reference sequence). The CDR3 length is 15 residues. Trimming stripped 4 bases from V and 8 bases from J, with 20 bases between. CDR3 region: CASSLSRGGPEGYTF. CDR3 in DNA: TGTGCCAGCAGCCTCTCCCGGGGGGGACCGGAGGGCTACACCTTC.

A single count supports this clone. V is TRBV12-3 or TRBV12-4 and J is TRBJ2-1; tentative D call: TRBD1 (5 bases). This CDR3 has 13 amino acids. The germline V and J ends were trimmed by 7 bases and 0 bases, with 7 bases remaining between them. The CDR3 DNA follows: TGTGCCAGCACTGACAGCTCCTACAATGAGCAGTTCTTC. As protein: CASTDSSYNEQFF.

The V gene is TRBV3-1 (or the pseudogene TRBV3-2), the J gene TRBJ1-1; D possibly corresponds to TRBD1 (6 bases). The CDR3 is 16 amino acids. Germline CDR1 is LGHDT and CDR2 is YNNKEL (reference sequence). V was shortened by 1 base and J by 0 bases, with 12 bases between the two germline ends. In DNA, the CDR3 is TGTGCCAGCAGCCAAGTTCCAGGGGTCCTGAACACTGAAGCTTTCTTT. It codes for CASSQVPGVLNTEAFF.

The chain joins TRBV2 to TRBJ1-1; TRBD1 agrees at 7 bases. Germline CDR1 and CDR2: SNHLY and FYNNEI. V shed 4 bases and J 7 bases; nucleotides not matched to a gene: 15. The CDR3 extends over 16 amino acids. The CDR3 loop is CASSGPPGQTAFEAFF. DNA for the CDR3: TGTGCCAGCAGTGGACCTCCGGGACAGACTGCTTTTGAAGCTTTCTTT.

This clone has more than one count but fewer than ten. This chain links TRBV27 with TRBJ1-5; D is ambiguous. CDR3 length: 14 amino acids. V dropped 3 bases and J dropped 0 bases, with 6 bases sitting between them. Germline CDR1 and CDR2: MNHEY and SMNVEV (reference sequence). In nucleotides, the CDR3 is TGTGCCAGCAGTTTTTCGGGTAGCAATCAGCCCCAGCATTTT. Translating it yields CASSFSGSNQPQHF.

CDR3 in DNA: TGTGCCAGTATAACACAGGGGGGGACTGAAGCTTTCTTT. Translation gives CASITQGGTEAFF. The chain joins TRBV19 to TRBJ1-1; 8 positions agree with TRBD1. CDR1 is LNHDA, CDR2 SQIVND, per germline (reference sequence). This CDR3 is 13 amino acids long. Germline trimming cut 7 bases from V and 5 bases from J; bases unmatched to any gene: 6. Looking up the rest from reference TRBV19 and TRBJ1-1 gives the full variable domain: DGGITQSPKYLFRKEGQNVTLSCEQNLNHDAMYWYRQDPGQGLRLIYYSQIVNDFQKGDIAEGYSVSREKKESFPLTVTSAQKNPTAFYLCASITQGGTEAFFGQGTRLTVV.

This chain joins TRBV6-5 and TRBJ1-3; D remains ambiguous. Per the germline V gene, CDR1 is MNHEY and CDR2 is SVGAGI. V lost 5 bases and J lost 4, with 15 bases in between. This CDR3 comprises 15 residues. CDR3 loop: CASSTTWIEGNTIYF. CDR3 DNA: TGTGCCAGCAGTACGACATGGATAGAGGGAAACACCATATATTTT.

The J gene is TRBJ1-5, the V gene TRBV4-3, with 12 bases lining up with TRBD1. The CDR3 is 17 residues long. V gave up 0 bases and J gave up 7 bases; unmatched junction bases: 7. In germline, CDR1 is LGHNA, CDR2 YSLEER. The CDR3 region is CASSQEWGQGAWQPQHF. The CDR3 DNA is TGCGCCAGCAGCCAAGAATGGGGACAGGGGGCCTGGCAGCCCCAGCATTTT.

This rearrangement joins TRBV7-8 to TRBJ1-1; no definite D call. Germline values: CDR1 SGHVS, CDR2 FQNEAQ. V was shortened by 2 bases and J by 5 bases, with 9 bases between the two germline ends. This CDR3 has 13 amino acids. The CDR3 is CASSLSTRTEAFF. DNA of the CDR3: TGTGCCAGCAGCTTAAGTACCAGGACTGAAGCTTTCTTT.

The rearrangement uses TRBV7-2 and TRBJ2-7; unclear D gene. Germline CDR1 is SGHTA and CDR2 is FQGNSA. V gave up 1 base and J gave up 7 bases, with 14 bases separating them. The CDR3 loop spans 14 amino acids. CDR3 nucleotides: TGTGCCAGCAGCTTAGTGAGGTTAAGTGGGGAGCAGTACTTC. Amino acid sequence: CASSLVRLSGEQYF.

CDR3 protein: CATSRDRVVRNTEAFF. The CDR3 DNA sequence: TGTGCCACCAGCAGAGATCGCGTAGTAAGGAACACTGAAGCTTTCTTT. This sequence joins TRBV15 and TRBJ1-1; D not certain. The ends were cut back, 0 bases at V and 1 base at J, with 12 bases in the middle. The CDR3 is 16 residues long. Germline-derived CDR1 and CDR2 are LNHNV and YYDKDF (reference sequence).

The V call is TRBV6-2 or TRBV6-3, the J call TRBJ1-4; D is perhaps TRBD1 (6 bases). Trimming took 0 bases from V and 4 from J, leaving 9 bases between them. CDR1 MNHEY and CDR2 SVGEGT come from the germline V gene. The CDR3 consists of 15 residues. The CDR3 sequence: CASSYSDRFNEKLFF. CDR3 bases: TGTGCCAGCAGTTACTCGGACAGATTTAATGAAAAACTGTTTTTT.

A few counts support this clone. The chain uses TRBV28 and TRBJ2-1; 9 bases are a match to TRBD1. The CDR3 is 13 residues long. Looked up from germline, CDR1 is MDHEN and CDR2 is SYDVKM. Trimming at V came to 9 bases and at J to 8 bases, leaving 8 bases not matched to a gene. For the CDR3, the DNA is TGTGCCAGTCAGGGGGACAGGGTGCATGAGCAGTTCTTC. This gives the protein CASQGDRVHEQFF.

The CDR3 protein is CASSLGTGEYGYTF. CDR3 DNA sequence: TGCGCCAGCAGCTTGGGAACAGGGGAGTATGGCTACACCTTC. The V gene is TRBV5-1, the J gene TRBJ1-2, with 7 bases lining up with TRBD1. Losses at the gene ends were 0 bases for V and 5 bases for J; bases not matched to a gene: 4. The V gene's germline CDR1 is SGHRS and CDR2 YFSETQ. There are 14 residues in the CDR3. The full variable domain, with the rest looked up from reference TRBV5-1 and TRBJ1-2, is KAGVTQTPRYLIKTRGQQVTLSCSPISGHRSVSWYQQTPGQGLQFLFEYFSETQRNKGNFPGRFSGRQFSNSRSEMNVSTLELGDSALYLCASSLGTGEYGYTFGSGTRLTVV.

The chain joins TRBV11-2 to TRBJ1-1; D is ambiguous. The CDR3 spans 13 residues. Germline CDR1 SGHAT, CDR2 FQNNGV. Deletions cut 0 bases from V and 10 bases from J, with 12 bases between. As DNA, the CDR3 is TGTGCCAGCAGCTTAGATCGACAAGAGCCAGCTTTCTTT. It encodes CASSLDRQEPAFF.

This chain joins TRBV29-1 and TRBJ2-2; D possibly corresponds to TRBD1 (6 bases). CDR1 is SQVTM, CDR2 ANQGSEA, per germline. The V end was cut by 2 bases, the J end by 6 bases, with 13 bases between. CDR3 length: 14 residues. CDR3 in DNA: TGCAGCGTTGAATCCAGGGGCAAGCCCGGGGAGCTGTTTTTT. Its translation is CSVESRGKPGELFF.

The gene calls are TRBV10-3 and TRBJ1-1, with D unresolved. This CDR3 has 13 residues. Trimming cost V 7 bases and J 8 bases, with 17 bases left between them. Germline values: CDR1 ENHRY, CDR2 SYGVKD. The CDR3 DNA reads as TGTGCCATCACCCAGTTGGTAGCATCGGAAGCTTTCTTT. This codes for CAITQLVASEAFF.

The gene calls are TRBV6-5 and TRBJ2-7, with 12 nucleotides matching TRBD2. This CDR3 region has 14 residues. Losses at the gene ends were 6 bases for V and 5 bases for J; bases not matched to a gene: 5. From germline, CDR1 is MNHEY and CDR2 SVGAGI. The CDR3 protein is CASRGLAGNNEQYF. CDR3 nucleotides: TGTGCCAGCAGAGGACTAGCGGGAAACAACGAGCAGTACTTC.

The chain employs TRBV28 and TRBJ1-1; D might be TRBD1 (6 bases). The germline gives CDR1 MDHEN, CDR2 SYDVKM. V was shortened by 6 bases and J by 1 base, with 12 bases between the two germline ends. This CDR3 contains 14 residues. CDR3 amino acids: CASSRGGTNTEAFF. The CDR3 DNA reads as TGTGCCAGCAGCCGTGGGGGCACGAACACTGAAGCTTTCTTT.

The chain combines TRBV3-1 (or the pseudogene TRBV3-2) with TRBJ2-7; weak D call: TRBD2 (5 bases). The CDR3 has 14 amino acids. The germline V gene encodes CDR1 LGHDT and CDR2 YNNKEL (reference sequence). V was cut by 5 bases and J by 0 bases, with 11 bases left in between. The CDR3 sequence is CASSTLRDSYEQYF. CDR3 in DNA: TGTGCCAGCAGCACTCTCCGGGACTCCTACGAGCAGTACTTC.

The chain uses TRBV6-5 and TRBJ2-7; 8 nucleotides agree with TRBD2. The CDR3 length is 13 residues. V was clipped by 10 bases and J by 2 bases; unmatched bases: 7. The germline V gene encodes CDR1 MNHEY and CDR2 SVGAGI. CDR3 protein: CATTLGLAYEQYF. Here the CDR3 DNA reads TGTGCCACTACGCTGGGACTAGCCTACGAGCAGTACTTC.

This clone showed up just once. J is TRBJ2-7 and V is TRBV30, with a tentative D call TRBD2 (5 bases). The germline CDR1 and CDR2 sequences are GTSNPN and SVGIG (reference sequence). V lost 0 bases and J lost 6, with 12 bases in between. The CDR3 sequence is 13 residues long. The CDR3 reads CAWSVLGRGEQYF. In DNA form, the CDR3 reads TGTGCCTGGAGTGTACTAGGCCGGGGCGAGCAGTACTTC.

The V and J genes are TRBV19 and TRBJ1-5; tentatively, D is TRBD1 (5 bases). Germline V lookup: CDR1 LNHDA, CDR2 SQIVND (reference sequence). The CDR3 contains 14 residues. V was cut by 3 bases and J by 6 bases, with 12 bases left in between. CDR3 residues: CASSMGGVGQPQHF. DNA of the CDR3: TGTGCCAGTAGTATGGGAGGGGTAGGTCAGCCCCAGCATTTT.

V gene TRBV18 combines with J gene TRBJ2-7; D is possibly TRBD2 (5 bases). The CDR3 length is 14 residues. V lost 3 bases and J lost 5, with 14 bases in between. CDR1 is KGHSH, CDR2 LQKENI, per germline. In DNA, the CDR3 is TGTGCCAGCTCACCGGCGTTTCAGAGGGACGAGCAGTACTTC. It translates to CASSPAFQRDEQYF.

This chain joins TRBV4-1 and TRBJ1-1; 8 bases match TRBD1. The CDR3 runs to 15 residues. The germline gives CDR1 MGHRA, CDR2 YSYEKL. V was pared by 0 bases and J by 11 bases, with 11 bases of the junction left unmatched. CDR3 amino acids: CASSQDPPGGMGAFF. CDR3 nucleotide sequence: TGCGCCAGCAGCCAAGACCCCCCAGGGGGCATGGGTGCTTTCTTT.

Regarding this clone: Its ends do not fully match the called genes, so a read error is possible. This chain connects TRBV6-5 to TRBJ2-7; 12 nucleotides line up with TRBD2. Germline V gene sequence: CDR1 MNHEY, CDR2 SVGAGI. CDR3 length: 15 amino acids. CDR3 region: CTSSPLAGGTYEQYF. The CDR3 DNA reads as TGTACCAGCAGTCCACTAGCGGGAGGAACCTACGAGCAGTACTTC.

The chain joins TRBV19 to TRBJ2-3; D possibly corresponds to TRBD1 (5 bases). CDR1 LNHDA and CDR2 SQIVND come from the germline V gene (reference sequence). The CDR3 consists of 15 residues. Trimming stripped 3 bases from V and 4 bases from J, with 14 bases between. The CDR3 protein is CASSIGAGQSDTQYF. The CDR3 coding sequence is TGTGCCAGTAGTATTGGGGCCGGGCAGTCAGATACGCAGTATTTT. Together with reference TRBV19 and TRBJ2-3, the CDR3 gives the full variable domain: DGGITQSPKYLFRKEGQNVTLSCEQNLNHDAMYWYRQDPGQGLRLIYYSQIVNDFQKGDIAEGYSVSREKKESFPLTVTSAQKNPTAFYLCASSIGAGQSDTQYFGPGTRLTVL.